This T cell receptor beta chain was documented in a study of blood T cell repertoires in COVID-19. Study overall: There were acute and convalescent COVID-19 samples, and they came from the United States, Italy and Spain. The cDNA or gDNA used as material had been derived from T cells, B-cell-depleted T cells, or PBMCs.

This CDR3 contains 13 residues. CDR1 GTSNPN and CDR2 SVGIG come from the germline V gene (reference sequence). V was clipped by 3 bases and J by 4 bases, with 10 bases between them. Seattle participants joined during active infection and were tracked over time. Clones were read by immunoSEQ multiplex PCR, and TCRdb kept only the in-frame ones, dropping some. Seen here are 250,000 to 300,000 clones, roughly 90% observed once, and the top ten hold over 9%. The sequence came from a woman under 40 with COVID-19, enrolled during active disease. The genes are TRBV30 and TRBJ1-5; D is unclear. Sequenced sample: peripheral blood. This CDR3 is CAWSRGVNQPQHF. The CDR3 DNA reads TGTGCCTGGAGCCGCGGGGTGAATCAGCCCCAGCATTTT.